The TCR beta chain under discussion was sequenced for a study of OX40 agonist ivuxolimab in advanced cancers. Across the whole study: Patients received intravenous ivuxolimab every 2 weeks at 0.01 to 10 mg/kg. Enrolled patients in dose escalation had cancers that were hepatocellular carcinoma, melanoma, renal cell or head and neck cancer. Antecedent anti-PD-1, anti-PD-L1 or anti-CTLA-4 therapy was permissible, with approximately 44% having received some. Overall study results and limits: Partial responders dosed at 0.1-3.0 mg/kg displayed clonal expansion ranking among the lowest.

Points on this clone: Antigen: not known.

The CDR3 consists of 14 residues. V was pared by 1 base and J by 7 bases, with 10 bases between. Germline CDR1 SGHDN, CDR2 FVKESK. Here immunoSEQ multiplex PCR was the method, and the copy in TCRdb shows in-frame clones only, minus some. The sample holds about 93,000 clones; 89% are singletons and the top ten take about 0.3%. This TCR came from an adult with an advanced solid tumor such as melanoma, head and neck, liver or kidney cancer. The chain carries TRBV14 and TRBJ2-2; D is ambiguous. This specimen was CD4+ or CD8+ T cells sorted from blood, taken in a trial of the OX40 agonist ivuxolimab. CDR3 sequence reads: CASSQGVVSGELFF. The CDR3 DNA is TGTGCCAGCAGCCAAGGAGTTGTCAGCGGGGAGCTGTTTTTT.